This TCR beta chain was sequenced for a study of shared clonotypes between healthy human individuals. Sequencing was performed with immunoSEQ multiplex PCR; in TCRdb, only in-frame clones are kept and a portion is missing. Counted here are about a million clones, 77% occurring once; the ten biggest clones make up 0.89%. The CDR3 loop spans 15 amino acids. Germline-derived CDR1 and CDR2 are ENHRY and SYGVKD. Trimming at V came to 3 bases and at J to 3 bases, leaving 7 bases not matched to a gene. This clonotype was sampled from a man between 18 and 29 years old in good health. Some clones in this sample may be carry-over from other donors' samples. The specimen was memory CD4+ T cells from PBMCs. Subset meaning: CD45RA-negative fraction. This sequence joins TRBV10-3 and TRBJ1-2; 7 nucleotides align to TRBD1. The CDR3 loop reads CAISELGGRDYGYTF. The DNA of the CDR3 is TGTGCCATCAGTGAACTAGGGGGCAGAGACTATGGCTACACCTTC.